The 25 T cell receptor beta chains reported below all come from one sample, sequenced in a study of identical twins. MiXCR was run by TCRdb on the 5' RACE reads, yielding one entry per CDR3 protein. The sample shows more than 650,000 distinct CDR3 sequences, around 6% of them seen only once. The material sequenced was naive T cells sorted from blood. These receptors all come from a man aged 18 to 30 in good health.

This clonotype was detected only a few times. V usage is TRBV28 and J usage is TRBJ2-7; D may be TRBD1 (5 bases). The length of the CDR3 is 13 residues. V lost 5 bases, J lost 3 bases, and 11 bases lay in between. Per germline, CDR1 MDHEN and CDR2 SYDVKM. The CDR3 here is CASSDPDSYEQYF. CDR3 DNA sequence: TGTGCCAGCAGTGACCCCGACAGCTACGAGCAGTACTTC.

This sequence joins TRBV5-6 and TRBJ1-1; D not certain. The CDR3 is 13 residues long. V was clipped by 2 bases and J by 10 bases, with 15 bases between them. Germline CDR1 reads SGHDT; CDR2 reads YYEEEE. The CDR3 DNA reads as TGTGCCAGCAGCTTTGGACTTCTCGGAGGAGCTTTCTTT. Protein product: CASSFGLLGGAFF.

This clonotype was seen only a few times. V gene TRBV29-1 combines with J gene TRBJ2-7, with 9 bases aligning to TRBD1. Germline CDR1 SQVTM, CDR2 ANQGSEA. The CDR3 is 13 residues long. With V trimmed by 7 bases and J by 6 bases, 10 bases remained unmatched. The CDR3 bases are TGCAGCGGGAACACCGGGACAGGGAGCGAGCAGTACTTC. It encodes CSGNTGTGSEQYF.

This clonotype was seen repeatedly, ten times or more. V and J are TRBV5-5 and TRBJ2-7; D not resolved. Germline loops: CDR1 SGHKS, CDR2 YYEKEE (reference sequence). CDR3 length: 14 amino acids. The germline V and J ends were trimmed by 7 bases and 0 bases, with 14 bases remaining between them. The CDR3 DNA reads as TGTGCCAGCTTCGTGTCGTGGGGCTCCTACGAGCAGTACTTC. Its translation: CASFVSWGSYEQYF.

This clonotype was counted many times. The chain employs TRBV24-1 and TRBJ1-2; possibly TRBD1 for D (5 bases). CDR1 is KGHDR and CDR2 is SFDVKD in the germline V gene. This CDR3 contains 16 residues. Trimming removed 3 bases from V and 0 bases from J, with 13 bases in between. The DNA of the CDR3 is TGTGCCACCAGTGATCCTCGGGACGGAGCTAACTATGGCTACACCTTC. Amino acids: CATSDPRDGANYGYTF.

This clonotype has ten or more counts. The V gene is TRBV5-1, the J gene TRBJ2-2; perhaps D is TRBD1 or TRBD2 (5 bases each). Trimming shortened V by 4 bases and J by 1 base, and 20 bases separated the two germline ends. This CDR3 comprises 18 residues. CDR1 is SGHRS and CDR2 is YFSETQ in the germline V gene. Written as DNA, the CDR3 is TGCGCCAGCAGCCGGTGGGGGAGCTTCCAGGAGAACACCGGGGAGCTGTTTTTT. Protein sequence: CASSRWGSFQENTGELFF.

This clonotype has ten or more counts. The J gene is TRBJ1-4, the V gene TRBV20-1; TRBD1 matches 10 bases. J was trimmed by 6 bases and V by 6 bases; bases with no gene match: 7. The CDR3 contains 14 residues. CDR1 and CDR2 (germline): DFQATT, SNEGSKA (reference sequence). CDR3 amino acids: CSANPGQGYEKLFF. The CDR3 DNA sequence: TGCAGTGCAAACCCGGGACAGGGGTATGAAAAACTGTTTTTT.

This clonotype was recorded many times. V and J are TRBV28 and TRBJ2-3; TRBD1 aligns across 7 bases. Germline lookup yields CDR1 MDHEN and CDR2 SYDVKM. This CDR3 contains 15 residues. Trimming at V came to 3 bases and at J to 4 bases, leaving 7 bases not matched to a gene. This chain's CDR3 is CASSFDRAGADTQYF. Here the CDR3 DNA reads TGTGCCAGCAGTTTTGACAGGGCAGGGGCAGATACGCAGTATTTT.

The chain uses TRBV5-1 and TRBJ2-1, with a tentative D call TRBD1 (5 bases). Between the trimmed V and J ends, which lost 0 bases and 5 bases, there was a span of 9 bases. The CDR3 has 14 amino acids. From germline, CDR1 is SGHRS and CDR2 YFSETQ. CDR3 coding DNA: TGCGCCAGCAGCTTGGTGGAAGGGGACAATGAGCAGTTCTTC. It translates to CASSLVEGDNEQFF.

This clonotype was seen at least ten times. V and J are TRBV12-3 or TRBV12-4 and TRBJ2-3; no reliable D call. The CDR3 loop spans 15 amino acids. Trimming pared 1 base from V and 0 bases from J, leaving 8 bases between. CDR3 in amino acids: CASSLDSSSTDTQYF. The CDR3 DNA sequence: TGTGCCAGCAGTTTAGACAGCTCTAGCACAGATACGCAGTATTTT.

This clonotype was observed many times. The CDR3 DNA is TGTGCCAGCAGTGCTGGGACGCACTCCTACAATGAGCAGTTCTTC. Translated: CASSAGTHSYNEQFF. The rearrangement uses TRBV2 and TRBJ2-1; D is tentatively TRBD1 or TRBD2 (5 bases each). V lost 4 bases to trimming and J lost 0 bases, with 10 bases between them. CDR1 and CDR2 (germline): SNHLY, FYNNEI. This CDR3 comprises 15 residues.

This sequence joins TRBV11-2 and TRBJ2-7, with D unresolved. CDR3 size: 14 residues. Germline V gene sequence: CDR1 SGHAT, CDR2 FQNNGV. V lost 2 bases and J 0 bases, leaving 8 bases between the germline ends. The CDR3 sequence is CASSLFRSSYEQYF. The DNA of the CDR3 is TGTGCCAGCAGCTTATTCAGGAGCTCCTACGAGCAGTACTTC. The variable domain in full, completed from reference TRBV11-2 and TRBJ2-7, reads EAGVAQSPRYKIIEKRQSVAFWCNPISGHATLYWYQQILGQGPKLLIQFQNNGVVDDSQLPKDRFSAERLKGVDSTLKIQPAKLEDSAVYLCASSLFRSSYEQYFGPGTRLTVT.

The chain joins TRBV11-2 to TRBJ2-2, with 8 nucleotides matching TRBD1. The CDR3 has 17 residues. Germline V lookup: CDR1 SGHAT, CDR2 FQNNGV. Trimming removed 3 bases from V and 0 bases from J; junction bases left unmatched: 6. The CDR3 DNA follows: TGTGCCAGCAGCTTTTCAGGGGGCAGCGCGAACACCGGGGAGCTGTTTTTT. Amino acid sequence: CASSFSGGSANTGELFF.

This clonotype came up many times. The chain combines TRBV20-1 with TRBJ2-1, with 8 bases aligning to TRBD1. The CDR3 runs 13 residues. Trimming cost V 3 bases and J 8 bases; bases outside gene matches: 6. The germline CDR1 and CDR2 sequences are DFQATT and SNEGSKA (reference sequence). The CDR3 spells CSASNTGGYEQFF. CDR3 DNA sequence: TGCAGTGCTAGCAACACAGGGGGATATGAGCAGTTCTTC.

The sample holds many counts of this clonotype. The chain couples TRBV5-1 to TRBJ2-1; D is unclear. V was shortened by 2 bases and J by 0 bases, with 12 bases between the two germline ends. The germline V gene encodes CDR1 SGHRS and CDR2 YFSETQ. The CDR3 consists of 16 residues. The CDR3 protein is CASSFSFPSSYNEQFF. Written as DNA, the CDR3 is TGCGCCAGCAGCTTTAGCTTCCCGAGCTCCTACAATGAGCAGTTCTTC.

The V call is TRBV20-1, the J call TRBJ2-1, with 9 positions matching TRBD1. The CDR3 is 15 amino acids. V was pared by 3 bases and J by 4 bases, with 7 bases of the junction left unmatched. The germline gives CDR1 DFQATT, CDR2 SNEGSKA (reference sequence). The CDR3 coding sequence is TGCAGTGCTAGTCCCCGGGACAGGGTATACAATGAGCAGTTCTTC. Translation gives CSASPRDRVYNEQFF.

This sequence joins TRBV7-9 and TRBJ2-4; 7 nucleotides align to TRBD2. V was pared by 0 bases and J by 11 bases, with 7 bases of the junction left unmatched. This CDR3 spans 14 amino acids. The V gene's germline CDR1 is SEHNR and CDR2 FQNEAQ (reference sequence). The chain's CDR3 is CASSLAGGPFLQYF. CDR3 in DNA: TGTGCCAGCAGCTTAGCGGGAGGGCCTTTTCTTCAGTACTTC.

V gene TRBV12-3 or TRBV12-4 combines with J gene TRBJ1-6, with TRBD1 matching 8 bases. Unmatched junction bases numbered 6, after V lost 3 bases and J lost 2 bases. This CDR3 spans 17 amino acids. The CDR3 bases are TGTGCCAGCAGTTTCTGGACAGGGAGTCCCTATAATTCACCCCTCCACTTT. Amino acid sequence: CASSFWTGSPYNSPLHF.

This clonotype appeared a few times. This chain uses TRBV24-1 with TRBJ2-5; 12 nucleotides align to TRBD2. V shed 3 bases and J 7 bases; nucleotides not matched to a gene: 5. Germline V gene lookup returns CDR1 KGHDR and CDR2 SFDVKD. This CDR3 contains 15 residues. The CDR3 region has the DNA TGTGCCACCAGTGATGCGAGACTAGCGGGAGTGACCCAGTACTTC. Protein product: CATSDARLAGVTQYF.

This chain's CDR3 is CASSSRQGGNTEAFF. In DNA form, the CDR3 reads TGTGCCAGCAGTTCCCGACAGGGGGGGAACACTGAAGCTTTCTTT. The rearrangement uses TRBV2 and TRBJ1-1; 9 bases map to TRBD1. The CDR3 is 15 residues long. Germline V gene sequence: CDR1 SNHLY, CDR2 FYNNEI. J gave up 1 base and V 5 bases, and 5 bases lay outside the gene matches.

This clonotype was seen a handful of times. The chain has TRBV5-1 and TRBJ1-1; no reliable D call. Germline V CDR1 and CDR2: SGHRS, YFSETQ. This CDR3 has 12 amino acids. Trimming left V 3 bases short and J 8 bases short, with 11 bases between. The CDR3 sequence: CASSSGLNEAFF. DNA of the CDR3: TGCGCCAGCAGCTCAGGACTTAACGAAGCTTTCTTT. Full variable domain (remainder filled in from reference TRBV5-1 and TRBJ1-1): KAGVTQTPRYLIKTRGQQVTLSCSPISGHRSVSWYQQTPGQGLQFLFEYFSETQRNKGNFPGRFSGRQFSNSRSEMNVSTLELGDSALYLCASSSGLNEAFFGQGTRLTVV.

The V call is TRBV6-2 or TRBV6-3, the J call TRBJ2-3; 13 nucleotides match TRBD2. Germline values: CDR1 MNHEY, CDR2 SVGEGT. There are 22 residues in the CDR3. V shed 0 bases and J 5 bases; nucleotides not matched to a gene: 20. CDR3 sequence (DNA): TGTGCCAGCAGTTACTCGCTAGAACAAGTGCCGGGACTAGCGGGACGGAAAGATACGCAGTATTTT. Amino acids: CASSYSLEQVPGLAGRKDTQYF.

This clonotype was counted ten times or more. This chain uses TRBV5-1 with TRBJ1-2; the D gene is possibly TRBD1 (6 bases). Germline V lookup: CDR1 SGHRS, CDR2 YFSETQ. Deletions cut 4 bases from V and 3 bases from J, with 19 bases between. This CDR3 comprises 16 residues. The CDR3 bases are TGCGCCAGCAGCACAGGACAGAGAATGCGGTACTATGGCTACACCTTC. Its translation: CASSTGQRMRYYGYTF.

The table lists this clonotype with many counts. V gene TRBV5-1 combines with J gene TRBJ2-5, with D unresolved. The CDR3 totals 14 residues. Trimming stripped 5 bases from V and 4 bases from J, with 15 bases between. CDR1 is SGHRS and CDR2 is YFSETQ in the germline V gene. The CDR3 sequence: CASRIGRRGETQYF. The CDR3 bases are TGCGCCAGCAGGATCGGACGGAGAGGAGAGACCCAGTACTTC.

V gene TRBV12-5 combines with J gene TRBJ1-2; unclear D gene. The V end lost 0 bases, the J end lost 8 bases, and 13 bases lay between the germline ends. Germline values: CDR1 LGHNT, CDR2 FRNRAP. CDR3 size: 14 residues. The DNA for the CDR3 is TGTGCTAGTGGTTTGGTTCTGGCCGCTCTCGGCTACACCTTC. Protein sequence: CASGLVLAALGYTF.